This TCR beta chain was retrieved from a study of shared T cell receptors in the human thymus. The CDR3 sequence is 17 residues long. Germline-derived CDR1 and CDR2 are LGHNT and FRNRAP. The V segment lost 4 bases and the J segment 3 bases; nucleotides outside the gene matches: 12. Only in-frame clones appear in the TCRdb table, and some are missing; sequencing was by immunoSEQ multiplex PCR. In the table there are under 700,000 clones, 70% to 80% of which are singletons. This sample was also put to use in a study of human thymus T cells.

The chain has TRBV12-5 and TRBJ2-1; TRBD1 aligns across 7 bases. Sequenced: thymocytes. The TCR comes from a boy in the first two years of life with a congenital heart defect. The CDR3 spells CASGSPRGGLGYNEQFF. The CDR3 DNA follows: TGTGCTAGTGGTTCCCCAAGAGGGGGCCTAGGCTACAATGAGCAGTTCTTC.